The clone carrying this TCR beta chain has only a few counts. This specimen belongs to a study of OX40 agonist ivuxolimab in advanced cancers. Libraries were prepared by immunoSEQ multiplex PCR; TCRdb keeps only in-frame clonotypes and omits some of them. Here the sample spans about 52,000 clones, over 80% being singletons. The V end lost 2 bases, the J end lost 2 bases, and 10 bases lay between the germline ends. CDR1 and CDR2 from the germline V gene are MGHDK and SYGVNS. The CDR3 totals 15 residues. The material was CD4+ or CD8+ T cells sorted from blood, obtained in a trial of the OX40 agonist ivuxolimab. The TCR was taken from an adult with an advanced solid tumor such as melanoma, head and neck, liver or kidney cancer. The chain links TRBV25-1 to TRBJ1-5, with a weak D call TRBD1 (6 bases). CDR3 sequence reads: CASSETGAGNQPQHF. The DNA of the CDR3 is TGTGCCAGCAGTGAAACGGGGGCTGGCAATCAGCCCCAGCATTTT.